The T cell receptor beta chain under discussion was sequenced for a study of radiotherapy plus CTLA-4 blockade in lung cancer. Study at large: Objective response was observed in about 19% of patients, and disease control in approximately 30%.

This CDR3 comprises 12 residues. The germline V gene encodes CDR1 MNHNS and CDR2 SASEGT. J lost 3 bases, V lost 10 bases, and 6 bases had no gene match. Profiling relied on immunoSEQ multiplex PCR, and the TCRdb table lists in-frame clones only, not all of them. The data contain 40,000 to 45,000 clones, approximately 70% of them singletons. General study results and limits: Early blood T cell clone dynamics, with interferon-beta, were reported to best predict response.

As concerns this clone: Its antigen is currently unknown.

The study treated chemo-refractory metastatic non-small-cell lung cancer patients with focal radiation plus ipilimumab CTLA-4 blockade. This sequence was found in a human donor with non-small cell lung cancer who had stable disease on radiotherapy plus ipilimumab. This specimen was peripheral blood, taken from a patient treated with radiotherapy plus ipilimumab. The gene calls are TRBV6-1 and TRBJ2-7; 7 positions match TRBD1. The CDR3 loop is CANRDRNYEQYF. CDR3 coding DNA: TGTGCCAACCGGGACAGAAACTACGAGCAGTACTTC.